The rows below give T cell receptor beta chains drawn from one sample of a study. TCRdb redid the calling of the RT-PCR reads with MiXCR, one entry per CDR3 protein. The sample has 650,000 to 800,000 distinct CDR3 sequences, approximately 15% seen once. Sequencing was carried out using memory CD4+ T cells from blood. These receptors originate from a female donor in good health, serving as a healthy control. Each CDR3 is given with its conserved first and last residue. The D gene is left open where the match is weak. Size is stated for part of the rows, as once, few or many counts, or as a class when the clone is expanded.

CDR3 length: 14
clone size: .
D gene: TRBD1
J gene: TRBJ1-1
V gene: TRBV7-8
CDR3 DNA: TGTGCCAGCAGCTTCACTGGACAGGCGTCTGAAGCTTTCTTT
CDR3 protein: CASSFTGQASEAFF

CDR3 length: 15
clone size: few
D gene: .
J gene: TRBJ2-7
V gene: TRBV18
CDR3 DNA: TGTGCCAGCTCACCTAGCCAGGGGATTCTCTACGAGCAGTACTTC
CDR3 protein: CASSPSQGILYEQYF

CDR3 length: 14
clone size: many
D gene: .
J gene: TRBJ2-2
V gene: TRBV29-1
CDR3 DNA: TGCAGCGCATCCCCCCCCGGATACACCGGGGAGCTGTTTTTT
CDR3 protein: CSASPPGYTGELFF

CDR3 length: 13
clone size: many
D gene: TRBD1
J gene: TRBJ2-4
V gene: TRBV29-1
CDR3 DNA: TGCAGCGGCGGCACGGGACAGGGGAGCATTCAGTACTTC
CDR3 protein: CSGGTGQGSIQYF

CDR3 length: 12
clone size: .
D gene: TRBD1
J gene: TRBJ2-7
V gene: TRBV7-2
CDR3 DNA: TGTGCCAGCAGCTTAGGGACAGGCCCTCGATACTTC
CDR3 protein: CASSLGTGPRYF

CDR3 length: 15
clone size: many
D gene: .
J gene: TRBJ1-2
V gene: TRBV6-5
CDR3 DNA: TGTGCCAGCAAAGCCAAGGGACGGCTTAACTATGGCTACACCTTC
CDR3 protein: CASKAKGRLNYGYTF

CDR3 length: 15
clone size: .
D gene: .
J gene: TRBJ2-6
V gene: TRBV7-9
CDR3 DNA: TGTGCCAGCAGCTTGGAGGTGGGCGGGGCCAACGTCCTGACTTTC
CDR3 protein: CASSLEVGGANVLTF

CDR3 length: 11
clone size: .
D gene: .
J gene: TRBJ1-2
V gene: TRBV7-2
CDR3 DNA: TGTGCCAGCAGCTTCTACGGCGGCTACACCTTC
CDR3 protein: CASSFYGGYTF

CDR3 length: 16
clone size: .
D gene: TRBD1
J gene: TRBJ1-1
V gene: TRBV24-1
CDR3 DNA: TGTGCCACCAGTGACCCTAGACAGGGGACGAACACTGAAGCTTTCTTT
CDR3 protein: CATSDPRQGTNTEAFF

CDR3 length: 15
clone size: many
D gene: .
J gene: TRBJ2-7
V gene: TRBV24-1
CDR3 DNA: TGTGCCACCTCTCTTGGGCCAGGGAGCTCCTACGAGCAGTACTTC
CDR3 protein: CATSLGPGSSYEQYF

CDR3 length: 13
clone size: many
D gene: .
J gene: TRBJ1-1
V gene: TRBV29-1
CDR3 DNA: TGCAGCGTCACGAGGGAAGGGAACACTGAAGCTTTCTTT
CDR3 protein: CSVTREGNTEAFF

CDR3 length: 14
clone size: many
D gene: .
J gene: TRBJ2-7
V gene: TRBV5-1
CDR3 DNA: TGCGCCAGCAGCTTGCCTAGCGTCTCCTACGAGCAGTACTTC
CDR3 protein: CASSLPSVSYEQYF

CDR3 length: 13
clone size: many
D gene: .
J gene: TRBJ2-5
V gene: TRBV25-1
CDR3 DNA: TGTGCCAGCAGTGAGCAGGGCCGGGAGACCCAGTACTTC
CDR3 protein: CASSEQGRETQYF

CDR3 length: 16
clone size: .
D gene: .
J gene: TRBJ2-2
V gene: TRBV24-1
CDR3 DNA: TGTGCCACCAGTGACCATAGGGGGTCAATCACCGGGGAGCTGTTTTTT
CDR3 protein: CATSDHRGSITGELFF

CDR3 length: 15
clone size: .
D gene: .
J gene: TRBJ1-2
V gene: TRBV7-3
CDR3 DNA: TGTGCCAGCAGCCCCGACAGAGCTCCTAACTATGGCTACACCTTC
CDR3 protein: CASSPDRAPNYGYTF

CDR3 length: 13
clone size: .
D gene: .
J gene: TRBJ1-1
V gene: TRBV7-2
CDR3 DNA: TGTGCCAGCAGCATACTACCCATATCTGAAGCTTTCTTT
CDR3 protein: CASSILPISEAFF

CDR3 length: 13
clone size: many
D gene: .
J gene: TRBJ1-1
V gene: TRBV7-3
CDR3 DNA: TGTGCCAGCAGCTTAATGATGAACACTGAAGCTTTCTTT
CDR3 protein: CASSLMMNTEAFF

CDR3 length: 14
clone size: .
D gene: .
J gene: TRBJ1-1
V gene: TRBV3-1
CDR3 DNA: TGTGCCAGCAGCCAAAGGGCTGCGGGCACTGAAGCTTTCTTT
CDR3 protein: CASSQRAAGTEAFF

CDR3 length: 15
clone size: many
D gene: TRBD2
J gene: TRBJ2-7
V gene: TRBV12-3/TRBV12-4
CDR3 DNA: TGTGCCAGCAGTTTAAGCCGTAGCGGGACGGACGAGCAGTACTTC
CDR3 protein: CASSLSRSGTDEQYF

CDR3 length: 17
clone size: few
D gene: .
J gene: TRBJ2-2
V gene: TRBV4-3
CDR3 DNA: TGCGCCAGCAGCCAAGAGGTTGTGGTAGTGAACACCGGGGAGCTGTTTTTT
CDR3 protein: CASSQEVVVVNTGELFF

CDR3 length: 17
clone size: .
D gene: TRBD1
J gene: TRBJ1-5
V gene: TRBV12-3/TRBV12-4
CDR3 DNA: TGTGCCAGCAGTCCAGGCGCCGGGACAGGGGGCTCTCAGCCCCAGCATTTT
CDR3 protein: CASSPGAGTGGSQPQHF

CDR3 length: 16
clone size: few
D gene: TRBD1
J gene: TRBJ1-6
V gene: TRBV12-3/TRBV12-4
CDR3 DNA: TGTGCCAGCAGCCCAACAGGGGGCAGGAATAATTCACCCCTCCACTTT
CDR3 protein: CASSPTGGRNNSPLHF

CDR3 length: 14
clone size: few
D gene: TRBD1
J gene: TRBJ2-2
V gene: TRBV5-1
CDR3 DNA: TGCGCCAGCAGCGTGGACAGGGGGGTCGGGGAGCTGTTTTTT
CDR3 protein: CASSVDRGVGELFF

CDR3 length: 13
clone size: many
D gene: .
J gene: TRBJ2-1
V gene: TRBV12-3/TRBV12-4
CDR3 DNA: TGTGCCAGCAGTTTAGTCCAAAACAATGAGCAGTTCTTC
CDR3 protein: CASSLVQNNEQFF

CDR3 length: 15
clone size: .
D gene: .
J gene: TRBJ1-2
V gene: TRBV7-6
CDR3 DNA: TGTGCCAGCAGCCTGAACTCAGGGGTTAGGGATGGCTACACCTTC
CDR3 protein: CASSLNSGVRDGYTF

CDR3 length: 13
clone size: few
D gene: TRBD1
J gene: TRBJ2-7
V gene: TRBV7-9
CDR3 DNA: TGTGCCAGCAGCTGGGACAGAAACTACGAGCAGTACTTC
CDR3 protein: CASSWDRNYEQYF

CDR3 length: 14
clone size: few
D gene: .
J gene: TRBJ1-5
V gene: TRBV7-2
CDR3 DNA: TGTGCCAGCAGCTTAGTGAGGGAAAATCAGCCCCAGCATTTT
CDR3 protein: CASSLVRENQPQHF

CDR3 length: 13
clone size: many
D gene: .
J gene: TRBJ1-2
V gene: TRBV12-3/TRBV12-4
CDR3 DNA: TGTGCCAGCAGTTTGAGGACGAACTATGGCTACACCTTC
CDR3 protein: CASSLRTNYGYTF

CDR3 length: 14
clone size: .
D gene: .
J gene: TRBJ2-3
V gene: TRBV20-1
CDR3 DNA: TGCAGTGCTAGAATTTCAGTCGGCACAGATACGCAGTATTTT
CDR3 protein: CSARISVGTDTQYF

CDR3 length: 16
clone size: .
D gene: TRBD1
J gene: TRBJ2-1
V gene: TRBV5-5
CDR3 DNA: TGTGCCAGCAGCTTTATCCGGGACAGGGGATACAATGAGCAGTTCTTC
CDR3 protein: CASSFIRDRGYNEQFF

CDR3 length: 12
clone size: .
D gene: TRBD2
J gene: TRBJ2-1
V gene: TRBV11-2
CDR3 DNA: TGTGCCAGCAGCCCGGGGGGGCAGGGGAGAAACTTC
CDR3 protein: CASSPGGQGRNF

CDR3 length: 16
clone size: few
D gene: .
J gene: TRBJ2-7
V gene: TRBV11-2
CDR3 DNA: TGTGCCAGCAGCTTATACCTTAGCGGAAACTCCTACGAGCAGTACTTC
CDR3 protein: CASSLYLSGNSYEQYF

CDR3 length: 16
clone size: few
D gene: TRBD2
J gene: TRBJ2-3
V gene: TRBV18
CDR3 DNA: TGTGCCAGCTCACCGTCGGGGCAGAGCGGGGCAGATACGCAGTATTTT
CDR3 protein: CASSPSGQSGADTQYF

CDR3 length: 14
clone size: .
D gene: .
J gene: TRBJ2-7
V gene: TRBV20-1
CDR3 DNA: TGCAGTGCTAGACCCCCGACAGGCACACTCGAGCAGTACTTC
CDR3 protein: CSARPPTGTLEQYF

CDR3 length: 16
clone size: .
D gene: .
J gene: TRBJ2-1
V gene: TRBV3-1
CDR3 DNA: TGTGCCAGCAGCCACAGGGGCGTGAGCTCCTACAATGAGCAGTTCTTC
CDR3 protein: CASSHRGVSSYNEQFF